The 26 T cell receptor beta chains below were found in one sample sequenced in a study of cytomegalovirus exposure and HLA in healthy donors. The PCR ran on 60 Vbeta and 13 Jbeta primers. The data were produced by immunoSEQ multiplex PCR, yet TCRdb's version contains in-frame clones alone and is incomplete. The sample shows 60,000 to 100,000 clones, around 78% of them seen only once. Sequences were obtained from PBMCs. These TCRs come from a middle-aged man in good health and CMV-seronegative.

This rearrangement joins TRBV28 to TRBJ2-1; a weak D match, TRBD1 (5 bases). Germline CDR1 and CDR2: MDHEN and SYDVKM. Trimming pared 8 bases from V and 4 bases from J, leaving 15 bases between. The CDR3 is 14 amino acids. The CDR3 DNA is TGTGCCAGCCTCCGGCAGGGAAGGTACAATGAGCAGTTCTTC. Its translation: CASLRQGRYNEQFF. The full variable domain, rest sourced from reference TRBV28 and TRBJ2-1, is DVKVTQSSRYLVKRTGEKVFLECVQDMDHENMFWYRQDPGLGLRLIYFSYDVKMKEKGDIPEGYSVSREKKERFSLILESASTNQTSMYLCASLRQGRYNEQFFGPGTRLTVL.

This clone was observed a single time. The chain links TRBV6-5 to TRBJ1-4; TRBD1 agrees at 7 bases. This CDR3 spans 14 amino acids. V was clipped by 5 bases and J by 4 bases; unmatched bases: 4. Germline CDR1 is MNHEY and CDR2 is SVGAGI. The CDR3 region is CASSPQGVNEKLFF. CDR3 nucleotide sequence: TGTGCCAGCAGTCCGCAGGGGGTTAATGAAAAACTGTTTTTT.

CDR3 protein: CASSLVTGSASNQPQHF. Here the CDR3 DNA reads TGTGCCAGCAGCTTGGTTACAGGGTCGGCGAGCAATCAGCCCCAGCATTTT. The chain combines TRBV5-8 with TRBJ1-5; the D gene is possibly TRBD1 (6 bases). In germline, CDR1 is SGHTS, CDR2 YDEGEE. Trimming took 0 bases from V and 1 from J, leaving 14 bases between them. There are 17 residues in the CDR3.

As for this clone: The sample contains more than one DNA sequence encoding this CDR3. The chain carries TRBV9 and TRBJ2-7; 8 bases line up with TRBD2. The CDR3 has 14 residues. Unmatched junction bases numbered 4, after V lost 0 bases and J lost 5 bases. Looked up from germline, CDR1 is SGDLS and CDR2 is YYNGEE. The CDR3 sequence is CASSVAGLADEQYF. DNA of the CDR3: TGTGCCAGCAGCGTAGCCGGACTAGCAGACGAGCAGTACTTC.

This rearrangement joins TRBV5-4 to TRBJ2-1; 7 nucleotides line up with TRBD2. The CDR3 has 15 amino acids. After removal of 4 bases from V and 9 bases from J, the junction contained 13 bases not matched to a gene. Germline CDR1 reads SGHNT; CDR2 reads YYREEE (reference sequence). The DNA of the CDR3 is TGTGCCAGCAGCGGATCGGCTAGCGGTCCCAGTGAGCAGTTCTTC. The encoded protein is CASSGSASGPSEQFF. The entire variable domain, with the rest obtained from reference TRBV5-4 and TRBJ2-1, is as follows: ETGVTQSPTHLIKTRGQQVTLRCSSQSGHNTVSWYQQALGQGPQFIFQYYREEENGRGNFPPRFSGLQFPNYSSELNVNALELDDSALYLCASSGSASGPSEQFFGPGTRLTVL.

This chain joins TRBV14 and TRBJ1-5; no clear D gene. Germline V gives CDR1 SGHDN, CDR2 FVKESK. This CDR3 has 14 amino acids. The ends were cut back, 1 base at V and 7 bases at J, with 11 bases in the middle. The CDR3 DNA sequence: TGTGCCAGCAGCCAAGTAGGACTAAACCAGCCCCAGCATTTT. It is translated as CASSQVGLNQPQHF. The full variable domain, rest sourced from reference TRBV14 and TRBJ1-5, is EAGVTQFPSHSVIEKGQTVTLRCDPISGHDNLYWYRRVMGKEIKFLLHFVKESKQDESGMPNNRFLAERTGGTYSTLKVQPAELEDSGVYFCASSQVGLNQPQHFGDGTRLSIL.

V and J are TRBV6-1 and TRBJ1-5; 9 nucleotides agree with TRBD1. In germline, CDR1 is MNHNS, CDR2 SASEGT. V shed 8 bases and J 4 bases; nucleotides not matched to a gene: 6. The CDR3 extends over 14 amino acids. DNA for the CDR3: TGTGCCAGCGCCCCGGACAGGGGAAATCAGCCCCAGCATTTT. Protein product: CASAPDRGNQPQHF.

V is TRBV11-3 and J is TRBJ1-1; no clear D gene. CDR1 is SGHNT and CDR2 is YENEEA in the germline V gene. The CDR3 runs 13 residues. Trimming stripped 3 bases from V and 0 bases from J, with 5 bases between. In DNA form, the CDR3 reads TGTGCCAGCAGCTTTACAGTGAACACTGAAGCTTTCTTT. The encoded protein is CASSFTVNTEAFF.

The DNA of the CDR3 is TGTGCCAGCAGCCAAGATCGCGTAAGCACAGATACGCAGTATTTT. As protein: CASSQDRVSTDTQYF. J is TRBJ2-3 and V is TRBV4-2; D unclear. V gave up 0 bases and J gave up 0 bases, with 7 bases separating them. Germline V gives CDR1 LGHNA, CDR2 YNFKEQ. This CDR3 region has 15 residues.

In this sample, this clone turned up a few times. Other DNA sequences of this sample code for an identical CDR3. The chain employs TRBV2 and TRBJ1-1; D remains ambiguous. CDR3 size: 12 residues. V lost 7 bases, J lost 7 bases, and 13 bases lay in between. The germline V gene encodes CDR1 SNHLY and CDR2 FYNNEI. The CDR3 coding sequence is TGTGCCAGCAAAGTAGGCGGGATTGAAGCTTTCTTT. Residues: CASKVGGIEAFF.

The chain is built from TRBV7-6 and TRBJ2-1, with 10 bases identical to TRBD2. Losses at the gene ends were 3 bases for V and 3 bases for J; bases not matched to a gene: 5. The germline V gene encodes CDR1 SGHVS and CDR2 FNYEAQ. The CDR3 is 16 residues long. DNA for the CDR3: TGTGCCAGCAGCTTGGGGCTAGCGGGAGTCTACAATGAGCAGTTCTTC. Its protein is CASSLGLAGVYNEQFF.

V usage is TRBV11-2 and J usage is TRBJ2-7, with TRBD1 as a possible D gene (6 bases). Germline-derived CDR1 and CDR2 are SGHAT and FQNNGV. CDR3 length: 14 residues. The V end lost 1 base, the J end lost 0 bases, and 7 bases lay between the germline ends. The CDR3 loop reads CASSLGDNSYEQYF. The CDR3 region has the DNA TGTGCCAGCAGCTTAGGGGACAACTCCTACGAGCAGTACTTC.

The chain combines TRBV29-1 with TRBJ2-1; tentatively, D is TRBD2 (6 bases). The CDR3 sequence is 14 residues long. CDR1 SQVTM and CDR2 ANQGSEA come from the germline V gene. V was pared by 5 bases and J by 6 bases, with 17 bases between. CDR3 region: CSVQRQTGGNEQFF. The CDR3 coding sequence is TGCAGCGTTCAGCGCCAAACCGGGGGCAATGAGCAGTTCTTC.

The chain couples TRBV7-9 to TRBJ2-1; maybe TRBD1 (6 bases). CDR1 SEHNR and CDR2 FQNEAQ come from the germline V gene (reference sequence). The V end was cut by 5 bases, the J end by 0 bases, with 11 bases between. The CDR3 is made up of 15 amino acids. CDR3 amino acids: CASSLSGASYNEQFF. CDR3 nucleotide sequence: TGTGCCAGCAGCCTATCAGGGGCCTCCTACAATGAGCAGTTCTTC.

This clone appeared once. This chain connects TRBV28 to TRBJ2-6; 10 bases are a match to TRBD1. There are 17 residues in the CDR3. V shed 6 bases and J 0 bases; nucleotides not matched to a gene: 5. Germline V gene sequence: CDR1 MDHEN, CDR2 SYDVKM. Written as DNA, the CDR3 is TGTGCCAGCAGCGCCGGGACAGGGGCCTCTGGGGCCAACGTCCTGACTTTC. Translated: CASSAGTGASGANVLTF.

This rearrangement joins TRBV28 to TRBJ2-5; possible D gene TRBD2, 5 bases. Trimming cost V 6 bases and J 2 bases, with 7 bases left between them. This CDR3 is 12 amino acids long. Germline assignment: CDR1 MDHEN and CDR2 SYDVKM. The CDR3 coding sequence is TGTGCCAGCAGCCGGACTCAAGAGACCCAGTACTTC. Its protein product is CASSRTQETQYF.

For this clone: Within the sample, other DNA sequences also encode this same CDR3. The chain recombines TRBV7-2 with TRBJ2-5; 11 bases are a match to TRBD2. The CDR3 runs 14 residues. Germline V CDR1 and CDR2: SGHTA, FQGNSA. The ends lost 4 bases at V and 4 bases at J; junction bases unmatched: 2. The CDR3 DNA is TGTGCCAGCAGCTCCGGACTAGCGGGAGAGACCCAGTACTTC. Protein sequence: CASSSGLAGETQYF. Supplemented by reference TRBV7-2 and TRBJ2-5, the full variable domain reads GAGVSQSPSNKVTEKGKDVELRCDPISGHTALYWYRQSLGQGLEFLIYFQGNSAPDKSGLPSDRFSAERTGGSVSTLTIQRTQQEDSAVYLCASSSGLAGETQYFGPGTRLLVL.

The CDR3 here is CASSARDSGELFF. The CDR3 DNA reads as TGTGCCAGCAGCGCCCGGGACTCCGGGGAGCTGTTTTTT. The chain joins TRBV2 to TRBJ2-2; D possibly corresponds to TRBD2 (6 bases). This CDR3 has 13 residues. The germline V and J ends were trimmed by 6 bases and 6 bases, with 11 bases remaining between them. Looked up from germline, CDR1 is SNHLY and CDR2 is FYNNEI. The full variable domain, with the rest looked up from reference TRBV2 and TRBJ2-2, is EPEVTQTPSHQVTQMGQEVILRCVPISNHLYFYWYRQILGQKVEFLVSFYNNEISEKSEIFDDQFSVERPDGSNFTLKIRSTKLEDSAMYFCASSARDSGELFFGEGSRLTVL.

This clone has a handful of counts. The chain is built from TRBV5-1 and TRBJ1-5; D is perhaps TRBD1 (5 bases). The CDR3 has 14 residues. The germline V and J ends were trimmed by 0 bases and 4 bases, with 8 bases remaining between them. Looked up from germline, CDR1 is SGHRS and CDR2 is YFSETQ. CDR3 amino acids: CASSLGAGNQPQHF. The CDR3 nucleotides read TGCGCCAGCAGCTTGGGGGCAGGGAATCAGCCCCAGCATTTT. The entire variable domain, with the rest obtained from reference TRBV5-1 and TRBJ1-5, is as follows: KAGVTQTPRYLIKTRGQQVTLSCSPISGHRSVSWYQQTPGQGLQFLFEYFSETQRNKGNFPGRFSGRQFSNSRSEMNVSTLELGDSALYLCASSLGAGNQPQHFGDGTRLSIL.

The gene calls are TRBV19 and TRBJ1-2; D ambiguous. The CDR3 is 17 amino acids. The V gene lost 4 bases and the J gene lost 5 bases, with 23 bases spanning the gap. The germline gives CDR1 LNHDA, CDR2 SQIVND (reference sequence). The CDR3: CASSSETLSRLPYGYTF. The CDR3 bases are TGTGCCAGTAGTAGTGAGACGCTCAGTCGACTCCCTTATGGCTACACCTTC.

V usage is TRBV19 and J usage is TRBJ1-4; D is possibly TRBD1 (6 bases). Germline V lookup: CDR1 LNHDA, CDR2 SQIVND (reference sequence). V was pared by 5 bases and J by 3 bases, with 13 bases between. CDR3 length equals 15 residues. The CDR3 protein is CASSSSTGSNEKLFF. CDR3 bases: TGTGCCAGTAGTTCCAGCACAGGGTCTAATGAAAAACTGTTTTTT.

This clone has only a few counts. J is TRBJ2-7 and V is TRBV9; 7 bases agree with TRBD1. V lost 0 bases to trimming and J lost 4 bases; unmatched junction nucleotides: 7. Germline V lookup: CDR1 SGDLS, CDR2 YYNGEE. This CDR3 contains 15 residues. The CDR3 region is CASSVGEGGLYEQYF. The CDR3 DNA reads as TGTGCCAGCAGCGTAGGGGAAGGGGGCTTATACGAGCAGTACTTC.

The chain employs TRBV5-1 and TRBJ2-4; D might be TRBD2 (5 bases). Germline V lookup: CDR1 SGHRS, CDR2 YFSETQ. Trimming pared 4 bases from V and 3 bases from J, leaving 23 bases between. The CDR3 extends over 18 amino acids. CDR3 DNA: TGCGCCAGCAGCAGGCTGCGAACTAGAAAGGATGGCAAAAACATTCAGTACTTC. This gives the protein CASSRLRTRKDGKNIQYF.

This clone was counted a few times. The chain recombines TRBV29-1 with TRBJ2-7; D might be TRBD2 (6 bases). The CDR3 extends over 11 amino acids. Germline V gene lookup returns CDR1 SQVTM and CDR2 ANQGSEA. CDR3 DNA sequence: TGCGGGGGGTCAGTGGGCTACGAGCAGTACTTC. Its translation: CGGSVGYEQYF.

V usage is TRBV9 and J usage is TRBJ2-6; D gene unclear. There are 15 residues in the CDR3. Trimming removed 0 bases from V and 3 bases from J, with 7 bases in between. Germline V gives CDR1 SGDLS, CDR2 YYNGEE. The CDR3 DNA reads TGTGCCAGCAGCGTAGGCGGCTTTGGGGCCAACGTCCTGACTTTC. Residues: CASSVGGFGANVLTF. Using reference TRBV9 and TRBJ2-6 for the parts outside the CDR3, the full variable domain is DSGVTQTPKHLITATGQRVTLRCSPRSGDLSVYWYQQSLDQGLQFLIQYYNGEERAKGNILERFSAQQFPDLHSELNLSSLELGDSALYFCASSVGGFGANVLTFGAGSRLTVL.

V is TRBV6-4 and J is TRBJ1-2; D not resolved. The germline CDR1 and CDR2 sequences are MRHNA and SNTAGT. V shed 10 bases and J shed 4 bases, with 4 bases lying between them. This CDR3 has 9 residues. CDR3 residues: CAIGYGYTF. Here the CDR3 DNA reads TGTGCCATCGGCTATGGCTACACCTTC.